This entry lists 23 T cell receptor beta chains sequenced from one sample in a study of Graves' ophthalmopathy and Graves' hyperthyroidism. Amplification targeted the TCR beta CDR3 regions, with RNA transcripts as the source material. First-round RT-PCR employed HTBI primers, with a second-round multiplex PCR after it. TCRdb used MiXCR to reprocess the multiplex PCR reads, holding one entry per CDR3 protein. Altogether roughly 400,000 distinct CDR3 sequences are present, approximately 17% being singletons, with the ten largest covering 2.4%. The sequencing sample was made of peripheral blood. The receptors originated from an adult woman with stable Graves' hyperthyroidism.

This clonotype was counted many times. V usage is TRBV30 and J usage is TRBJ2-2; unclear D gene. The germline V and J ends were trimmed by 6 bases and 4 bases, with 12 bases remaining between them. The germline V gene has CDR1 GTSNPN and CDR2 SVGIG (reference sequence). The CDR3 spans 13 residues. The CDR3 bases are TGTGCCTGTAGTTTGGGCGTCACCGGGGAGCTGTTTTTT. Translation: CACSLGVTGELFF.

Ten or more counts support this clonotype. J is TRBJ1-6 and V is TRBV19, with D perhaps matching TRBD1 (6 bases). Germline CDR1 and CDR2: LNHDA and SQIVND (reference sequence). The germline V and J ends were trimmed by 3 bases and 3 bases, with 9 bases remaining between them. CDR3 length equals 15 residues. DNA of the CDR3: TGTGCCAGTAGTATCGGGGGGCGCTATAATTCACCCCTCCACTTT. Its translation: CASSIGGRYNSPLHF.

This clonotype occurred many times. The chain carries TRBV4-1 and TRBJ2-5; D is perhaps TRBD1 or TRBD2 (6 bases each). The CDR3 length is 13 residues. CDR1 and CDR2 from the germline V gene are MGHRA and YSYEKL. V was shortened by 1 base and J by 5 bases, with 8 bases between the two germline ends. Written as DNA, the CDR3 is TGCGCCAGCAGCCAAGGGAGGGGGGAGACCCAGTACTTC. Translation: CASSQGRGETQYF.

There are many counts of this clonotype. The V gene is TRBV20-1, the J gene TRBJ2-5, with D maybe TRBD2 (5 bases). The CDR3 runs to 14 residues. V lost 3 bases, J lost 3 bases, and 14 bases lay in between. Looked up from germline, CDR1 is DFQATT and CDR2 is SNEGSKA (reference sequence). The CDR3 region has the DNA TGCAGTGCTAGCTCTGCGGGCCTAAAAGAGACCCAGTACTTC. This gives the protein CSASSAGLKETQYF.

This clonotype appeared many times. This chain uses TRBV12-3 or TRBV12-4 with TRBJ1-6; D uncertain. The germline V and J ends were trimmed by 1 base and 8 bases, with 12 bases remaining between them. The CDR3 has 15 amino acids. The CDR3 nucleotides read TGTGCCAGCAGTTTAGGCGGGCGAGCGTATTCACCCCTCCACTTT. As protein: CASSLGGRAYSPLHF.

This clonotype was seen many times. CDR3 nucleotides: TGTGCCAGCAGTTATAAGGGTCGAGCTTTCTTT. Its translation: CASSYKGRAFF. The chain has TRBV28 and TRBJ1-1; no clear D gene. Germline-derived CDR1 and CDR2 are MDHEN and SYDVKM. The germline V and J ends were trimmed by 4 bases and 10 bases, with 10 bases remaining between them. This CDR3 region has 11 residues. The full variable domain, rest sourced from reference TRBV28 and TRBJ1-1, is DVKVTQSSRYLVKRTGEKVFLECVQDMDHENMFWYRQDPGLGLRLIYFSYDVKMKEKGDIPEGYSVSREKKERFSLILESASTNQTSMYLCASSYKGRAFFGQGTRLTVV.

The genes are TRBV24-1 and TRBJ1-2; D is undetermined. The V end was cut by 11 bases, the J end by 8 bases, with 14 bases between. Germline CDR1 KGHDR, CDR2 SFDVKD. This CDR3 is built from 11 residues. DNA of the CDR3: TGTGCCAGCGGCCGGCGGGAAGGCTACACCTTC. Protein: CASGRREGYTF.

This sequence joins TRBV12-3 or TRBV12-4 and TRBJ1-1; TRBD1 is a possible D gene (6 bases). The CDR3 has 16 residues. The V end was cut by 2 bases, the J end by 2 bases, with 15 bases between. The CDR3 DNA reads as TGTGCCAGCAGTTTACTTAGGCAGGGGTTCAACACTGAAGCTTTCTTT. It encodes CASSLLRQGFNTEAFF.

This clonotype was recorded many times. The chain uses TRBV14 and TRBJ2-7, with 9 bases fitting TRBD1. The CDR3 sequence is 14 residues long. CDR1 is SGHDN and CDR2 is FVKESK in the germline V gene. V lost 7 bases to trimming and J lost 4 bases; unmatched junction nucleotides: 8. The CDR3: CASNHRGPDYEQYF. In nucleotides, the CDR3 is TGTGCCAGCAACCACAGGGGGCCGGATTACGAGCAGTACTTC.

This clonotype appeared many times. The rearrangement uses TRBV9 and TRBJ1-1, with 11 nucleotides matching TRBD1. The germline V gene has CDR1 SGDLS and CDR2 YYNGEE. Trimming cost V 0 bases and J 3 bases; bases outside gene matches: 1. CDR3 size: 15 residues. CDR3 nucleotide sequence: TGTGCCAGCAGCGTAGGGGACAGGGGGGACACTGAAGCTTTCTTT. This translates into CASSVGDRGDTEAFF.

In this sample, this clonotype turned up many times. Germline and junction disagree at one end, which may indicate a read error. This chain links TRBV6-1 with TRBJ2-4; perhaps TRBD1 as D (6 bases). Germline values: CDR1 MNHNS, CDR2 SASEGT. CDR3 size: 16 residues. CDR3 residues: CASSDATGSSKNIKYF. The CDR3 nucleotides read TGTGCCAGCAGTGACGCAACAGGGAGTAGCAAAAACATTAAGTACTTC.

This clonotype was observed a few times. The J gene is TRBJ2-7, the V gene TRBV7-2; D perhaps matches TRBD1 (6 bases). In germline, CDR1 is SGHTA, CDR2 FQGNSA. The CDR3 covers 15 residues. Trimming took 1 base from V and 1 from J, leaving 11 bases between them. CDR3 nucleotides: TGTGCCAGCAGCTTAGTTTTGGACAGTTCCTACGAGCAGTACTTC. This encodes CASSLVLDSSYEQYF.

This clonotype showed up many times. The CDR3 DNA follows: TGTGCTAGTGGTTCCACGACCGACAGGGGGGCCTACGAGCAGTACTTC. As protein: CASGSTTDRGAYEQYF. The chain carries TRBV12-5 and TRBJ2-7, with 9 bases lining up with TRBD1. The V segment lost 4 bases and the J segment 2 bases; nucleotides outside the gene matches: 9. CDR1 LGHNT and CDR2 FRNRAP come from the germline V gene. The CDR3 totals 16 residues.

J is TRBJ1-5 and V is TRBV12-3 or TRBV12-4; D unclear. The CDR3 is 14 residues long. Deletions cut 3 bases from V and 4 bases from J, with 10 bases between. For the CDR3, the DNA is TGTGCCAGCAGTTTTGGGGAGGGAAATCAGCCCCAGCATTTT. This gives the protein CASSFGEGNQPQHF.

This clonotype occurred many times. Sequence at one end of the junction differs from germline and may be a read error. This sequence joins TRBV28 and TRBJ2-4, with 12 bases matching TRBD1. This CDR3 is built from 15 residues. Germline V gene data show CDR1 as MDHEN and CDR2 as SYDVKM. This CDR3 reads CASCPGGQGANIKYF. As DNA, the CDR3 is TGTGCCAGCTGCCCCGGGGGACAGGGGGCTAACATTAAGTACTTC.

Ten or more counts support this clonotype. V gene TRBV7-2 combines with J gene TRBJ1-1; the D is unclear. Germline V gene sequence: CDR1 SGHTA, CDR2 FQGNSA. There are 13 residues in the CDR3. V was pared by 1 base and J by 4 bases, with 7 bases between. CDR3 sequence reads: CASSLVPGTEAFF. For the CDR3, the DNA is TGTGCCAGCAGCTTAGTTCCCGGCACTGAAGCTTTCTTT.

At least ten counts were recorded for this clonotype. The chain is built from TRBV19 and TRBJ1-5; D is unclear. Trimming left V 5 bases short and J 7 bases short, with 27 bases between. The CDR3 loop spans 18 amino acids. Germline CDR1 and CDR2: LNHDA and SQIVND (reference sequence). CDR3 sequence reads: CASSLKTDGVFGPQPQHF. The CDR3 DNA reads TGTGCCAGTAGTCTCAAAACGGACGGGGTGTTTGGTCCCCAGCCCCAGCATTTT.

This rearrangement joins TRBV11-2 to TRBJ2-5, with a possible D match to TRBD1 (6 bases). The germline V gene has CDR1 SGHAT and CDR2 FQNNGV. V was clipped by 4 bases and J by 7 bases, with 22 bases between them. The CDR3 sequence is 16 residues long. The CDR3 sequence is CASSSLIGQSVGTQYF. The CDR3 bases are TGTGCCAGCAGCTCGTTGATAGGACAGTCCGTTGGGACCCAGTACTTC.

This clonotype was seen many times. In nucleotides, the CDR3 is TGTGCCAGCACCGTGAATGGGGGCATAAACATTCAGTACTTC. It codes for CASTVNGGINIQYF. This rearrangement joins TRBV2 to TRBJ2-4, with D tentatively TRBD1 (6 bases). Trimming shortened V by 7 bases and J by 6 bases, and 16 bases separated the two germline ends. Germline V CDR1 and CDR2: SNHLY, FYNNEI. This CDR3 comprises 14 residues.

This clonotype has ten or more counts. The CDR3 nucleotides read TGCGCCAGCAGCTTAGGACTGAGAGAGTGGGAGGAGACCCAGTACTTC. Translating it yields CASSLGLREWEETQYF. This sequence joins TRBV5-1 and TRBJ2-5; TRBD2 might be the D (5 bases). V dropped 2 bases and J dropped 5 bases, with 19 bases sitting between them. The CDR3 is 16 residues long. Germline lookup yields CDR1 SGHRS and CDR2 YFSETQ.

This clonotype has at least ten counts. The chain employs TRBV20-1 and TRBJ1-6, with D unclear. This CDR3 has 12 residues. Per germline, CDR1 DFQATT and CDR2 SNEGSKA (reference sequence). The V end lost 4 bases, the J end lost 7 bases, and 8 bases lay between the germline ends. The CDR3 DNA reads as TGCAGTGCTAAGATGCCGAATTCACCCCTCCACTTT. Translation: CSAKMPNSPLHF.

This clonotype was seen at least ten times. This clone may be a read error of a much larger clone one base away. Lacking the conserved final phenylalanine or tryptophan, this CDR3 likely reflects a read error. V usage is TRBV12-3 or TRBV12-4 and J usage is TRBJ1-2; tentative D call: TRBD1 (5 bases). This CDR3 has 13 amino acids. V shed 5 bases and J shed 7 bases, with 14 bases lying between them. In DNA form, the CDR3 reads TGTGCCAGCAGTCCCTCGGGGGGTAGTGGCTACACCCTC. It encodes CASSPSGGSGYTL.

In its sample, this clonotype was seen many times. CDR3: CASSFRSVAGELFF. The CDR3 DNA reads TGTGCCAGCAGCTTTAGAAGTGTAGCCGGGGAGCTGTTTTTT. The chain combines TRBV7-2 with TRBJ2-2; D is ambiguous. V lost 3 bases and J 6 bases, leaving 11 bases between the germline ends. Germline lookup yields CDR1 SGHTA and CDR2 FQGNSA. The CDR3 totals 14 residues.